The rows below give T cell receptor beta chains drawn from one sample of a study of blood T cell repertoires in COVID-19. Assay used: immunoSEQ multiplex PCR; TCRdb lists only in-frame clones, some missing. Of some 210,000 clones listed, approximately 86% are singletons. Sequencing used PBMCs or T cells enriched from blood (not recorded which). All receptors derive from a man aged 18-30 years with acute COVID-19. Each CDR3 is given with its conserved first and last residue. A D gene is named only where the DNA matches it firmly. Clone sizes are given selectively: once, few, many, or a class where the clone is expanded.

>TRBV7-2|TRBJ2-5|-|-
CASSSLYQETQYF
TGTGCCAGCAGCTCCCTGTACCAAGAGACCCAGTACTTC
>TRBV28|TRBJ2-7|-|TRBD1
CASSWGQIYEQYF
TGTGCCAGCAGCTGGGGACAGATCTACGAGCAGTACTTC
>TRBV9|TRBJ2-7|-|-
CASTSRGTLSSYEQYF
TGTGCCAGCACTTCAAGAGGGACATTGAGCTCCTACGAGCAGTACTTC
>TRBV19|TRBJ2-6|-|-
CASSNSGANVLTF
TGTGCCAGTAGCAACTCTGGGGCCAACGTCCTGACTTTC
>TRBV30|TRBJ2-7|once|TRBD1
CAWSVMDRGPYEQYF
TGTGCCTGGAGTGTAATGGACAGGGGCCCCTACGAGCAGTACTTC
>TRBV9|TRBJ1-2|-|TRBD1
CASSSNQDRGFYGYTF
TGTGCCAGCAGCTCCAATCAGGACAGGGGATTTTATGGCTACACCTTC
>TRBV24-1|TRBJ2-1|-|-
CATSDLYFFRAEQFF
TGTGCCACCAGTGATTTGTACTTCTTTAGAGCTGAGCAGTTCTTC
>TRBV27|TRBJ1-5|-|-
CASSLSGARNQPQHF
TGTGCCAGCAGTTTATCGGGGGCGCGGAATCAGCCCCAGCATTTT
>TRBV6-5|TRBJ2-1|few|TRBD2
CASSILAGGYNEQFF
TGTGCCAGCAGTATATTAGCGGGGGGCTACAATGAGCAGTTCTTC
>TRBV6-5|TRBJ2-7|-|-
CASTPPGPGVGEQYF
TGTGCCAGCACCCCCCCCGGGCCGGGAGTAGGCGAGCAGTACTTC
>TRBV7-9|TRBJ1-1|-|-
CASSLIREAFF
TGTGCCAGCAGCTTAATCAGGGAAGCTTTCTTT
>TRBV28|TRBJ1-5|-|TRBD1
CASSHRGSNQPQHF
TGTGCCAGCAGTCACAGGGGTAGCAATCAGCCCCAGCATTTT
>TRBV28|TRBJ2-7|-|-
CASSPLAGQWVGEQYF
TGTGCCAGCAGTCCCTTAGCGGGACAGTGGGTAGGCGAGCAGTACTTC